The TCR beta chain described here comes from a study of T cell responses to AZD1222 COVID-19 vaccine. Study results and limitations: Donors were chiefly white British, with a greater number of females, and clonal diversity was perhaps underestimated. As reported, nearly half of all spike-specific TCRs target variant regions that are unmutated. Vaccine-associated CD4 TCRs spanned spike, dominant at 160-218 and 743-854.

TCRdb's copy holds only in-frame clones and misses some; the assay was immunoSEQ multiplex PCR. The table records 95,000 to 150,000 clones, around 92% of them present only once. The CDR3 covers 15 residues. Per germline, CDR1 LNHDA and CDR2 SQIVND (reference sequence). Trimming stripped 1 base from V and 1 base from J, with 10 bases between. For this clone: What it binds is unknown.

The chain joins TRBV19 to TRBJ1-1, with D tentatively TRBD1 (6 bases). This specimen was peripheral blood, taken on day 0 of AZD1222 vaccination. This TCR was recovered from an adult in good health. CDR3 region: CASSIANRANTEAFF. CDR3 in DNA: TGTGCCAGTAGTATAGCTAACAGGGCGAACACTGAAGCTTTCTTT.